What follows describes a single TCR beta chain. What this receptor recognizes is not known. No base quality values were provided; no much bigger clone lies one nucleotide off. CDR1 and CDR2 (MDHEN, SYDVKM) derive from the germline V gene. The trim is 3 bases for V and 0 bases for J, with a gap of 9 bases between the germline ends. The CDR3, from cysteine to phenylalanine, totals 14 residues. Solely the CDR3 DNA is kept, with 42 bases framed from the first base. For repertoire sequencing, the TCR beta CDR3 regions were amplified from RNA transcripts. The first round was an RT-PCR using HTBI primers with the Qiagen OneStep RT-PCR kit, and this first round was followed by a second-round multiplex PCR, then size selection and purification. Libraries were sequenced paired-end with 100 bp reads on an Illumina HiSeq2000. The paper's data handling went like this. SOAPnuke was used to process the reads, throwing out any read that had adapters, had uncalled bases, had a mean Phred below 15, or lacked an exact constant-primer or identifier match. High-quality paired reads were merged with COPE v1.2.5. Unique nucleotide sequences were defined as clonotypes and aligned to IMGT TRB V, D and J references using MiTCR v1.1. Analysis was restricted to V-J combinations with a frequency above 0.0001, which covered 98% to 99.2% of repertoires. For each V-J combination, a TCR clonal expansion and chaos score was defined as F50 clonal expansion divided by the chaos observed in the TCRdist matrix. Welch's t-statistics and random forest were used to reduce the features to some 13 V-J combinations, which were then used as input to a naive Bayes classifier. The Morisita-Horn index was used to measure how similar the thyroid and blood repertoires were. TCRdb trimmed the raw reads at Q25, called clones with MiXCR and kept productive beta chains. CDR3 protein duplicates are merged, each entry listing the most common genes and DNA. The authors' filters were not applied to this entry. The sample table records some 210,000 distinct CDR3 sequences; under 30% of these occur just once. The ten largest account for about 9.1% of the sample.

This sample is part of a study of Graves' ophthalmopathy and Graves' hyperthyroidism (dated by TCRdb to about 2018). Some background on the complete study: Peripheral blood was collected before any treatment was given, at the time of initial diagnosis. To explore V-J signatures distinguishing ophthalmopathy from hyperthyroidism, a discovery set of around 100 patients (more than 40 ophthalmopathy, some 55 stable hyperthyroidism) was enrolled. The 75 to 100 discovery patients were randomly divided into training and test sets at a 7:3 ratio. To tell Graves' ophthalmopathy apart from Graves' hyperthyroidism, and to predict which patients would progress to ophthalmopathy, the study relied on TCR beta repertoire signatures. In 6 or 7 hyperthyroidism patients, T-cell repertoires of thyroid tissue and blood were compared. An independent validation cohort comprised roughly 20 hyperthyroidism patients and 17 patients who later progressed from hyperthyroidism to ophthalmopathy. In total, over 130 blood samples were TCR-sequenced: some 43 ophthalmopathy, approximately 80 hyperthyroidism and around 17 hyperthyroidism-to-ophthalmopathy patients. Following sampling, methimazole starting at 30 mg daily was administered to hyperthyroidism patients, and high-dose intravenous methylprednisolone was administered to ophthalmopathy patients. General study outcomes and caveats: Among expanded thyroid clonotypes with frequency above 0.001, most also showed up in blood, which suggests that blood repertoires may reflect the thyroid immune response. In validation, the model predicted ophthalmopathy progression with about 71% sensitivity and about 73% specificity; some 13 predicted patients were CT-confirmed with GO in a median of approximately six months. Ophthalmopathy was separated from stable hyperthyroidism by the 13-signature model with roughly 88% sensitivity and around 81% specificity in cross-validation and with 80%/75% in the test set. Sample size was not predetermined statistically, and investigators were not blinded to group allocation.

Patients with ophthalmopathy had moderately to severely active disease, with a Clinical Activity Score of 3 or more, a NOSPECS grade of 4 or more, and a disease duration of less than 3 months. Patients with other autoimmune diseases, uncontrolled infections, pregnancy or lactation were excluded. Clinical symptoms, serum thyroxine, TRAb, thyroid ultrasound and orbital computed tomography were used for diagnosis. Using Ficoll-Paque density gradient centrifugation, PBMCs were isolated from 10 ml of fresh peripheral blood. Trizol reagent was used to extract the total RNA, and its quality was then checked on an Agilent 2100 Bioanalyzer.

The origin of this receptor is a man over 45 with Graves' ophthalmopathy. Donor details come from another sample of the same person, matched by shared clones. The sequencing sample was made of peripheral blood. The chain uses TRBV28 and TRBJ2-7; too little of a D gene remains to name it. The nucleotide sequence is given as TGTGCCAGCAGTTTTTTCGTGAGCTCCTACGAGCAGTACTTC. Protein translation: CASSFFVSSYEQYF.